These 5 T cell receptor beta chains share one sample of origin, sequenced in a study of blood T cells in healthy people across ages. Through a sample-barcoded 5' primer and a J-beta primer mix, a second PCR was run for about 6 to 12 cycles. TCRdb itself ran the 5' RACE reads through MiXCR, one entry per CDR3 protein. Of about 670,000 distinct CDR3 sequences detected, approximately 40% appear once; the ten largest clones hold roughly 30%. What was sequenced was blood. These receptors were obtained from an elderly man in good health.

V is TRBV10-3 and J is TRBJ2-1; TRBD2 agrees at 9 bases. With V trimmed by 4 bases and J by 13 bases, 11 bases remained unmatched. The germline V gene has CDR1 ENHRY and CDR2 SYGVKD. This CDR3 region has 14 residues. The CDR3 spells CAISVNVAGETQFF. Here the CDR3 DNA reads TGTGCCATCAGTGTCAACGTAGCGGGAGAGACCCAGTTCTTC.

V and J are TRBV6-2 or TRBV6-3 and TRBJ2-5, with 7 positions matching TRBD2. Germline V gene data show CDR1 as MNHEY and CDR2 as SVGEGT. With V trimmed by 4 bases and J by 10 bases, 12 bases remained unmatched. This CDR3 comprises 14 residues. CDR3 in amino acids: CASSSRTGGRGQYF. CDR3 sequence (DNA): TGTGCCAGCAGTTCCAGGACGGGAGGACGGGGCCAGTACTTC.

The chain employs TRBV6-2 or TRBV6-3 and TRBJ1-6, with D hard to call. The CDR3 has 12 residues. Germline V gives CDR1 MNHEY, CDR2 SVGEGT. Trimming took off 8 bases at V and 8 bases at J, with 10 bases between the two ends. CDR3 sequence (DNA): TGTGCCAGCCATCTGGCGCATTCACCCCTCCACTTT. Its protein is CASHLAHSPLHF.

The chain is built from TRBV4-3 and TRBJ2-7; D remains unclear. CDR1 and CDR2 from the germline V gene are LGHNA and YSLEER. V dropped 0 bases and J dropped 6 bases, with 12 bases sitting between them. The CDR3 sequence is 14 residues long. CDR3 residues: CASSQDGVTGEQYF. Here the CDR3 DNA reads TGCGCCAGCAGCCAAGATGGAGTTACGGGCGAGCAGTACTTC.

Worth noting for this clonotype: One end of the junction is discordant with germline, which a read error may explain. The DNA of the CDR3 is TGTGCCATCAGTACGCCCCAGGGGACCCAGTACTTC. Protein sequence: CAISTPQGTQYF. This rearrangement joins TRBV6-5 to TRBJ2-5; a weak D match, TRBD1 (5 bases). Germline V gives CDR1 MNHEY, CDR2 SVGAGI. There are 12 residues in the CDR3.